This T cell receptor beta chain emerged from a study of T cell changes during pregnancy in multiple sclerosis. The protocol was immunoSEQ multiplex PCR, while the TCRdb copy is restricted to in-frame clones and leaves out a portion. The sample lists roughly 34,000 clones; around 90% were seen once. V lost 1 base, J lost 5 bases, and 9 bases lay in between. The CDR3 has 14 residues. Looked up from germline, CDR1 is SGHKS and CDR2 is YYEKEE (reference sequence). Sequenced here: CD4+ T cells from peripheral blood mononuclear cells, sampled in the second trimester of pregnancy. The receptor was isolated from a female donor in good health, enrolled as a control in a pregnancy study. The chain links TRBV5-5 to TRBJ1-4, with D hard to call. CDR3 in amino acids: CASSLQGVNEKLFF. CDR3 in DNA: TGTGCCAGCAGCTTGCAAGGAGTAAATGAAAAACTGTTTTTT.